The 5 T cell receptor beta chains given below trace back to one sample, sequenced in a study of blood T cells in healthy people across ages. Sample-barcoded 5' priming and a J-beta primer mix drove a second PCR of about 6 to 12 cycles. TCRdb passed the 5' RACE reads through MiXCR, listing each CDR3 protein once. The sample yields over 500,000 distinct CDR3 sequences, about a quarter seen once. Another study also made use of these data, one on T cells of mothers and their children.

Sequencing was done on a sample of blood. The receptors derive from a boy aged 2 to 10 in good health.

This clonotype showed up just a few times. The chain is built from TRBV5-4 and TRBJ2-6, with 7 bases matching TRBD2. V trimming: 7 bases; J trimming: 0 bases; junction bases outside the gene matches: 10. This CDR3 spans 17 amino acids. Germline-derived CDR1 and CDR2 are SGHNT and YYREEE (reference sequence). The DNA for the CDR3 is TGTGCCAGCTTTGTCACTAGCGCCCGCTCTGGGGCCAACGTCCTGACTTTC. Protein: CASFVTSARSGANVLTF.

The CDR3, as DNA: TGTGCCAGCAGTGGTTGGACTAGCGGGAGAAATCCTATTGAGACCCAGTACTTC. Translated: CASSGWTSGRNPIETQYF. V gene TRBV2 combines with J gene TRBJ2-5; 13 positions agree with TRBD2. Trimming took 4 bases from V and 5 from J; bases not matched to a gene: 13. From germline, CDR1 is SNHLY and CDR2 FYNNEI. This CDR3 is 18 amino acids long.

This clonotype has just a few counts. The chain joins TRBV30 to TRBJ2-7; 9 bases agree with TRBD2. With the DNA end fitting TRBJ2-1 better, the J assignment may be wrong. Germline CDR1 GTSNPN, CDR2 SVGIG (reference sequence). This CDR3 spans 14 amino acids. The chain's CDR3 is CAWSALAGINEQFF. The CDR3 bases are TGTGCCTGGAGTGCCCTAGCGGGGATCAATGAGCAGTTCTTC.

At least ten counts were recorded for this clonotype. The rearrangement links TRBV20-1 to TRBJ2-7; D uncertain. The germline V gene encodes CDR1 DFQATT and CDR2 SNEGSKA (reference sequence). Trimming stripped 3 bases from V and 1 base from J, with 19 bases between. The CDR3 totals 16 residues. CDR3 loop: CSASPRVGSISYEQYF. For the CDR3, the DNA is TGCAGTGCTAGTCCTCGGGTGGGCTCTATTTCCTACGAGCAGTACTTC.

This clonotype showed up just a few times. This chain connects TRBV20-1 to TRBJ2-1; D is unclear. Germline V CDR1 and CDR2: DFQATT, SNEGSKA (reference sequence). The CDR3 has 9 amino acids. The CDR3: CLPPDEQFF. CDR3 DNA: TGCCTCCCCCCCGATGAGCAGTTCTTC.